This T cell receptor (beta chain) is drawn from a study of OX40 agonist ivuxolimab in advanced cancers. Looking at the study overall: Ivuxolimab, which targeted the costimulatory receptor OX40 (CD134), was an agonistic, fully human IgG2 monoclonal antibody. Intravenous ivuxolimab was administered to patients every 2 weeks at six dose levels: 0.01, 0.1, 0.3, 1.5, 3 and 10 mg/kg. Among the 52 dose-escalation patients, roughly 20 had hepatocellular carcinoma, about 15 melanoma, 9 renal cell carcinoma and 9 head and neck cancer. A male proportion of 70% to 90% and a mean age of roughly 55 years, ranging from about 23 to 79, were recorded for the dose-escalation cohort. Patients were allowed to have had prior anti-PD-1, anti-PD-L1 or anti-CTLA-4 therapy, and approximately 40% of the dose-escalation patients had previously received checkpoint inhibitors. Partial responses were achieved by three dose-escalation patients, of whom one had hepatocellular carcinoma and two had cutaneous melanoma. The purpose of peripheral TCRbeta sequencing was to test whether ivuxolimab changed TCR sequence diversity and led to clonal T-cell expansion. The monotherapy dose-escalation portion (N ≈ 56 patients) of the phase I ivuxolimab trial is reported in the paper. General study outcomes and caveats: Low levels of normalized T-cell clonal expansion were also seen in some nonresponding patients. At doses of 0.1 to 3.0 mg/kg, clonal expansion of both CD4+ and CD8+ blood T cells was observed from baseline to week 6. In the 0.1-3.0 mg/kg groups, partial responders had among the lowest normalized peripheral clonal expansion, particularly in CD8+ T cells. After ivuxolimab, more expanded clones were found on average in CD8+ T cells than in CD4+ T cells. Antigen specificity was not determined for the clonally expanded peripheral T cells.

Trimming accounts for 1 base at V and 3 bases at J, while the number of junction bases matched to no gene is 2. The CDR1 and CDR2 encoded by the germline V gene are SGHTA and FQGNSA. The cysteine opens and the phenylalanine closes a CDR3 of 15 amino acids. Kept here is only the CDR3 DNA, which spans 45 bases and is read in frame from base 1. Patients with autoimmune disease history or receiving systemic immunosuppression were excluded from the trial. Peripheral blood for TCR sequencing was collected from all dose cohorts at baseline, on cycle 4 day 1, and on cycle 7 day 1. Samples were obtained from an open-label, multicenter, first-in-human phase I dose-escalation trial of ivuxolimab. Adults with locally advanced or metastatic melanoma, renal cell, hepatocellular, or head and neck squamous cell carcinoma were enrolled in the trial. Before TCR sequencing, CD4+ T cells and CD8+ T cells were sorted from peripheral blood as separate populations.

For sequencing of the TCRbeta CDR3 region, genomic DNA was extracted from the sorted cells. The immunoSEQ Assay was used to sequence the TCRbeta CDR3 regions. The table comes from immuneACCESS by way of TCRdb, which keeps in-frame sequences with V and J called. Part of the clones is missing from these tables; in studies checked, under half for an unresolved V gene and the rest for unknown reasons. The sample has about 65,000 clones on record, roughly 84% of them singletons. The top ten clonotypes cover 0.35% to 0.45% of the sample. This clone came up once. Its antigen remains unidentified. Qualities for individual bases were not recorded, and no much larger clone is one base off. The sample carries other DNA sequences with the same CDR3.

The chain is made from TRBV7-2 and TRBJ1-2, and 10 bases in between align with TRBD1. Sample: CD4+ or CD8+ T cells sorted from blood, taken in a trial of the OX40 agonist ivuxolimab. The clonotype was recovered from an adult with an advanced solid tumor such as melanoma, head and neck, liver or kidney cancer. In nucleotide form, the sequence is TGTGCCAGCAGCTTAGGCGGGACAGGGGACTATGGCTACACCTTC. It specifies CASSLGGTGDYGYTF.